The text below deals with one T cell receptor (beta chain). Trimming took 6 bases from V and 1 from J, leaving 9 bases between them. Germline V lookup: CDR1 KGHSH, CDR2 LQKENI. The CDR3 is 13 residues long. Method: immunoSEQ multiplex PCR; TCRdb's copy keeps in-frame clones and lacks some. The sample contains over 200,000 clones, roughly nine tenths of which appear only once. The sample originates from a study of blood T cell repertoires in COVID-19. Study at large: Two negative PCRs, clearance, or symptom resolution were required of recovered Cohort 3 donors.

Sequenced: PBMCs or T cells enriched from blood (not recorded which). The chain uses TRBV18 and TRBJ1-1, with D uncertain. This sequence was found in a woman aged 50 to 65 in a cohort exposed to, infected with or recovered from COVID-19 (not recorded which). DNA of the CDR3: TGTGCCAGCTCCGTGGGAGAGAACACTGAAGCTTTCTTT. It codes for CASSVGENTEAFF.